Below are 26 T cell receptor beta chains sequenced from a single sample in a study of blood T cell repertoires in COVID-19. The protocol was immunoSEQ multiplex PCR, while the TCRdb copy is restricted to in-frame clones and leaves out a portion. The sample carries about 140,000 clones, 80% to 85% recorded once. Sequencing was carried out using peripheral blood. These receptors all come from a human donor in a cohort sampled during active COVID-19.

The chain combines TRBV4-1 with TRBJ1-2, with TRBD1 identical over 8 bases. Trimming at V came to 1 base and at J to 2 bases, leaving 9 bases not matched to a gene. The CDR3 covers 17 residues. Per germline, CDR1 MGHRA and CDR2 YSYEKL. CDR3 sequence reads: CASSQVFWGQENYGYTF. DNA of the CDR3: TGCGCCAGCAGCCAAGTGTTTTGGGGACAGGAGAACTATGGCTACACCTTC.

This clone was seen only once. The J gene is TRBJ2-3, the V gene TRBV14; TRBD1 might be the D (5 bases). The CDR3 spans 15 residues. Trimming cost V 4 bases and J 9 bases, with 20 bases left between them. CDR1 is SGHDN, CDR2 FVKESK, per germline. This CDR3 is CASSPLTVASGTQYF. The CDR3 nucleotides read TGTGCCAGCAGCCCCTTGACAGTTGCCTCAGGGACGCAGTATTTT.

The V call is TRBV29-1, the J call TRBJ2-7; 7 nucleotides match TRBD2. This CDR3 is built from 16 residues. Per the germline V gene, CDR1 is SQVTM and CDR2 is ANQGSEA. Losses at the gene ends were 5 bases for V and 2 bases for J; bases not matched to a gene: 15. CDR3 region: CSVFGYGGGGTYEQYF. The CDR3 bases are TGCAGCGTTTTTGGGTATGGGGGGGGTGGCACCTACGAGCAGTACTTC.

This clone is a singleton in its sample. The chain carries TRBV6-4 and TRBJ1-2, with TRBD1 matching over 10 bases. Germline CDR1 and CDR2: MRHNA and SNTAGT. The J segment lost 6 bases and the V segment lost 6 bases, leaving 13 bases of the junction unmatched. The CDR3 spans 16 residues. The CDR3 DNA reads as TGTGCCAGCAGCGCAGCGGAGACAGGGGGCGACCATGGCTACACCTTC. Amino acids: CASSAAETGGDHGYTF.

The chain has TRBV18 and TRBJ1-2, with 7 bases aligning to TRBD1. Germline CDR1 and CDR2: KGHSH and LQKENI. This CDR3 region has 14 residues. J gave up 4 bases and V 3 bases, and 5 bases lay outside the gene matches. The CDR3 loop is CASSPGDRAYGYTF. The CDR3 nucleotides are TGTGCCAGCTCACCCGGAGACAGGGCCTATGGCTACACCTTC.

The chain recombines TRBV11-2 with TRBJ2-2; 7 bases align to TRBD2. The junction had 10 bases not matched to a gene; V was cut back by 5 bases and J by 7 bases. CDR1 and CDR2 from the germline V gene are SGHAT and FQNNGV. This CDR3 spans 15 amino acids. The CDR3 region is CASSLGTGRGGELFF. CDR3 DNA sequence: TGTGCCAGCAGCCTGGGGACGGGGAGGGGCGGGGAGCTGTTTTTT. Filled out from reference TRBV11-2 and TRBJ2-2, the complete variable domain reads EAGVAQSPRYKIIEKRQSVAFWCNPISGHATLYWYQQILGQGPKLLIQFQNNGVVDDSQLPKDRFSAERLKGVDSTLKIQPAKLEDSAVYLCASSLGTGRGGELFFGEGSRLTVL.

This chain uses TRBV28 with TRBJ2-3, with 9 bases fitting TRBD2. The CDR3 runs to 15 residues. Germline CDR1 reads MDHEN; CDR2 reads SYDVKM. V dropped 7 bases and J dropped 5; count of bases not matched to a gene: 10. The CDR3 here is CASTFGREGEDTQYF. The CDR3 DNA follows: TGTGCCAGCACCTTCGGGCGGGAGGGGGAAGATACGCAGTATTTT.

The V gene is TRBV6-5, the J gene TRBJ2-7, with a tentative D call TRBD1 (5 bases). Trimming cost V 7 bases and J 4 bases, with 17 bases left between them. The length of the CDR3 is 14 residues. Per the germline V gene, CDR1 is MNHEY and CDR2 is SVGAGI. The chain's CDR3 is CASTALKRQYEQYF. The CDR3 nucleotides are TGTGCCAGCACCGCCCTAAAAAGACAGTACGAGCAGTACTTC.

The gene calls are TRBV19 and TRBJ2-7; TRBD2 matches 10 bases. The CDR3 is made up of 14 amino acids. V dropped 3 bases and J dropped 4; count of bases not matched to a gene: 3. Looked up from germline, CDR1 is LNHDA and CDR2 is SQIVND (reference sequence). The CDR3 sequence: CASSIRAGGYEQYF. The CDR3 DNA reads as TGTGCCAGTAGTATCCGAGCGGGAGGGTACGAGCAGTACTTC.

The chain employs TRBV3-1 (or the pseudogene TRBV3-2) and TRBJ2-7; 12 positions match TRBD2. Germline V CDR1 and CDR2: LGHDT, YNNKEL (reference sequence). V shed 4 bases and J 3 bases; nucleotides not matched to a gene: 7. This CDR3 has 16 residues. CDR3 protein: CASSPGLAGSGYEQYF. CDR3 DNA sequence: TGTGCCAGCAGCCCCGGACTAGCGGGAAGCGGCTACGAGCAGTACTTC.

This clone was counted between two and nine times. The V call is TRBV28, the J call TRBJ2-1; TRBD2 might be the D (6 bases). Germline CDR1 and CDR2: MDHEN and SYDVKM. V shed 5 bases and J shed 8 bases, with 13 bases lying between them. The CDR3 totals 13 residues. DNA of the CDR3: TGTGCCAGCAGTCGACTAGTAGGCGATGAGCAGTTCTTC. As protein: CASSRLVGDEQFF.

The chain uses TRBV6-2 or TRBV6-3 and TRBJ2-6; perhaps TRBD1 as D (5 bases). Germline CDR1 MNHEY, CDR2 SVGEGT. This CDR3 is 15 amino acids long. The V and J ends lost 5 bases and 1 base respectively, with 9 bases between them. The CDR3 is CASSAGKSGANVLTF. DNA of the CDR3: TGTGCCAGCAGTGCAGGGAAGTCTGGGGCCAACGTCCTGACTTTC.

CDR3 DNA sequence: TGTGCCAGTTCCCAGGCGGGATGGGGCGAGCAGTACTTC. This encodes CASSQAGWGEQYF. The chain combines TRBV5-6 with TRBJ2-7; TRBD2 might be the D (6 bases). Trimming left V 8 bases short and J 6 bases short, with 18 bases between. Looked up from germline, CDR1 is SGHDT and CDR2 is YYEEEE. The CDR3 sequence is 13 residues long.

This chain connects TRBV7-2 to TRBJ2-7; 9 bases line up with TRBD1. The CDR3 covers 14 residues. Trimming at V came to 5 bases and at J to 3 bases, leaving 5 bases not matched to a gene. Germline CDR1 SGHTA, CDR2 FQGNSA. CDR3: CASSVQTGGYEQYF. DNA for the CDR3: TGTGCCAGCAGCGTCCAGACAGGGGGCTACGAGCAGTACTTC.

This clone was seen more than once but under ten times. The rearrangement uses TRBV11-2 and TRBJ2-3; D ambiguous. CDR1 is SGHAT, CDR2 FQNNGV, per germline. CDR3 length: 12 amino acids. V lost 5 bases and J 6 bases, leaving 9 bases between the germline ends. The CDR3 reads CASSRRWDTQYF. In DNA, the CDR3 is TGTGCCAGCAGCCGCAGATGGGATACGCAGTATTTT.

The chain couples TRBV5-1 to TRBJ1-2, with 7 bases that match TRBD1. Trimming removed 0 bases from V and 7 bases from J; junction bases left unmatched: 3. CDR1 and CDR2 (germline): SGHRS, YFSETQ. The CDR3 consists of 13 residues. The CDR3 DNA is TGCGCCAGCAGCTTGGCACAGGGGAGTGGCTACACCTTC. The encoded protein is CASSLAQGSGYTF. Combining the CDR3 with reference TRBV5-1 and TRBJ1-2 gives the whole variable domain KAGVTQTPRYLIKTRGQQVTLSCSPISGHRSVSWYQQTPGQGLQFLFEYFSETQRNKGNFPGRFSGRQFSNSRSEMNVSTLELGDSALYLCASSLAQGSGYTFGSGTRLTVV.

The sample holds one count of this clone. The rearrangement uses TRBV18 and TRBJ2-2; 7 positions match TRBD1. The V and J ends lost 3 bases and 0 bases, in that order; junction bases with no gene match: 7. This CDR3 has 17 residues. CDR1 and CDR2 from the germline V gene are KGHSH and LQKENI. CDR3 DNA: TGTGCCAGCTCACCGCCCCCGACAGGGACGAACACCGGGGAGCTGTTTTTT. It yields the protein CASSPPPTGTNTGELFF.

The rearrangement uses TRBV1 and TRBJ2-5; TRBD1 is the table's D call, not checked against the DNA. TRBV1 is tagged as a pseudogene. This CDR3 has 15 residues. CDR3 nucleotide sequence: TGCACCAGCAGCCAAGCCCACAGGGGACAAGAGACCCAGTACTTC. Protein sequence: CTSSQAHRGQETQYF.

The gene calls are TRBV7-6 and TRBJ2-7; a possible D gene is TRBD2 (5 bases). From germline, CDR1 is SGHVS and CDR2 FNYEAQ. This CDR3 comprises 14 residues. V lost 2 bases to trimming and J lost 1 base, with 9 bases between them. The CDR3 is CASSLFAGSYEQYF. CDR3 sequence (DNA): TGTGCCAGCAGCTTATTTGCGGGTTCCTACGAGCAGTACTTC.

The genes are TRBV23-1 and TRBJ1-6, with 7 nucleotides matching TRBD1. TRBV23-1 is an ORF, with its function uncertain. V gave up 5 bases and J gave up 9 bases; unmatched junction bases: 19. The CDR3 spans 18 residues. The CDR3 region has the DNA TGCGCCAGCAGTGCAAGTACCGGGACAGCAATAAACGGTTCACCCCTCCACTTT. Its translation: CASSASTGTAINGSPLHF.

This clone occurred a few times. The chain recombines TRBV5-1 with TRBJ1-2; D not certain. Trimming took 0 bases from V and 4 from J, leaving 10 bases between them. The germline V gene has CDR1 SGHRS and CDR2 YFSETQ. The CDR3 extends over 14 amino acids. The CDR3 nucleotides are TGCGCCAGCAGCTTGGGAGGGAACATCTATGGCTACACCTTC. It encodes CASSLGGNIYGYTF. Variable domain in full (rest from reference TRBV5-1 and TRBJ1-2): KAGVTQTPRYLIKTRGQQVTLSCSPISGHRSVSWYQQTPGQGLQFLFEYFSETQRNKGNFPGRFSGRQFSNSRSEMNVSTLELGDSALYLCASSLGGNIYGYTFGSGTRLTVV.

This chain's CDR3 is CASSPRFGPPSGRFYEQYF. The CDR3, as DNA: TGTGCCAGCAGCCCCCGCTTTGGGCCTCCTAGCGGGCGGTTCTACGAGCAGTACTTC. The chain joins TRBV7-2 to TRBJ2-7; TRBD2 agrees at 8 bases. V shed 5 bases, J shed 3 bases, and the junction held 21 bases outside the gene matches. CDR1 and CDR2 from the germline V gene are SGHTA and FQGNSA. The CDR3 runs to 19 residues.

The chain is built from TRBV5-1 and TRBJ2-2, with a tentative D call TRBD2 (5 bases). The CDR3 covers 14 residues. Germline V lookup: CDR1 SGHRS, CDR2 YFSETQ. The V end lost 3 bases, the J end lost 5 bases, and 11 bases lay between the germline ends. The CDR3 coding sequence is TGCGCCAGCAGCTACAGCGGAGAAACCGGGGAGCTGTTTTTT. It is translated as CASSYSGETGELFF.

The chain couples TRBV27 to TRBJ2-1, with D possibly matching TRBD1 (6 bases). Trimming left V 8 bases short and J 7 bases short, with 12 bases between. Germline V gene sequence: CDR1 MNHEY, CDR2 SMNVEV (reference sequence). CDR3 length: 12 amino acids. The CDR3 bases are TGTGCCAGCGGGGGCTATAAAAATGAGCAGTTCTTC. Its protein is CASGGYKNEQFF.

This clone has more than one count but fewer than ten. This chain joins TRBV5-1 and TRBJ2-1; TRBD2 aligns across 9 bases. This CDR3 region has 14 residues. Germline V gives CDR1 SGHRS, CDR2 YFSETQ. With V trimmed by 2 bases and J by 9 bases, 6 bases remained unmatched. CDR3 DNA: TGCGCCAGCAGCTTTTCCGGGACTAGCTTTGAGCAGTTCTTC. This codes for CASSFSGTSFEQFF.

A few counts support this clone. The V call is TRBV5-1, the J call TRBJ1-1; no clear D. The CDR3 consists of 14 residues. V shed 0 bases and J shed 10 bases, with 16 bases lying between them. The germline V gene encodes CDR1 SGHRS and CDR2 YFSETQ. The CDR3 protein is CASSLANEISGAFF. The CDR3 DNA reads TGCGCCAGCAGCTTGGCCAACGAAATCTCGGGAGCTTTCTTT.